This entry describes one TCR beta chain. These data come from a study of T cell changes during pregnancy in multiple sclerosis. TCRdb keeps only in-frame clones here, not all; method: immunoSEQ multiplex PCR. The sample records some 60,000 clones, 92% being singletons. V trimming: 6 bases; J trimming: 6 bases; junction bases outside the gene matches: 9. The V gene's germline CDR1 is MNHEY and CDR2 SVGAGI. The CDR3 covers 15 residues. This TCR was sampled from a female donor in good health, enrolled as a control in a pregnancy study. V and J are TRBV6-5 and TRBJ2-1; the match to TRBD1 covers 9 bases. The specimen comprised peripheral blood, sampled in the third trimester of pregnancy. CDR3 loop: CASSRTGQGVNEQFF. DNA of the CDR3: TGTGCCAGCAGCCGCACGGGACAGGGCGTCAATGAGCAGTTCTTC.